This TCR beta chain is from a study of identical twins. Turning to this clonotype: Its antigen is unidentified.

The cDNA had a unique molecular identifier and a template-switch universal primer site. A single record per CDR3 protein comes from TCRdb applying MiXCR to the 5' RACE reads. The sample carries about 1.7 million distinct CDR3 sequences, around 33% recorded once. The germline V and J ends were trimmed by 5 bases and 1 base, with 10 bases remaining between them. Germline values: CDR1 SGHKS, CDR2 YYEKEE (reference sequence). The CDR3 length is 14 residues. Overall study results and limits: Where out-of-frame alpha sequences were twin-shared, they showed excess low generation probability.

Specimen: cord blood. The clonotype was recovered from a newborn girl in good health. The chain is built from TRBV5-5 and TRBJ1-5; D call uncertain. The CDR3 sequence is CASRISPSNQPQHF. CDR3 sequence (DNA): TGTGCCAGCAGGATTAGCCCAAGCAATCAGCCCCAGCATTTT.